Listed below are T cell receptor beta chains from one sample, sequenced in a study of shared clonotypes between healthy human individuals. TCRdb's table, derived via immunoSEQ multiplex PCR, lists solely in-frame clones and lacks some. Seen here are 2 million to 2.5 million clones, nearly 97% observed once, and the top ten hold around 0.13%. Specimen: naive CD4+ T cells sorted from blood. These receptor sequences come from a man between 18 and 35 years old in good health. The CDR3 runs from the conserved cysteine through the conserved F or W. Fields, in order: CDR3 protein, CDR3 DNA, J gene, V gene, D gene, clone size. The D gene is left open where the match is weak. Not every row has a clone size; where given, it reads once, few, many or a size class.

CDR3 protein: CASSLGLWTGTGELFF
CDR3 DNA: TGTGCCAGCAGCTTAGGGCTTTGGACAGGGACCGGGGAGCTGTTTTTT
J gene: TRBJ2-2
V gene: TRBV11-3
D gene: TRBD1
clone size: -

CDR3 protein: CASSPTSQETQYF
CDR3 DNA: TGCGCCAGCAGCCCCACTAGCCAAGAGACCCAGTACTTC
J gene: TRBJ2-5
V gene: TRBV5-1
D gene: -
clone size: -

CDR3 protein: CARSKRTAGVRGYEQYF
CDR3 DNA: TGTGCCAGAAGCAAGAGGACGGCGGGAGTGAGGGGCTACGAGCAGTACTTC
J gene: TRBJ2-7
V gene: TRBV5-3
D gene: TRBD2
clone size: once

CDR3 protein: CASSPQTGGIEAFF
CDR3 DNA: TGTGCCAGCTCACCACAAACAGGGGGGATTGAAGCTTTCTTT
J gene: TRBJ1-1
V gene: TRBV18
D gene: TRBD1
clone size: -

CDR3 protein: CASSALGTLNTGELFF
CDR3 DNA: TGTGCCAGTAGTGCCCTAGGGACTCTGAACACCGGGGAGCTGTTTTTT
J gene: TRBJ2-2
V gene: TRBV19
D gene: -
clone size: -

CDR3 protein: CAFGRDRGPFGDEQFF
CDR3 DNA: TGTGCCTTCGGCCGGGACAGGGGACCTTTTGGGGATGAGCAGTTCTTC
J gene: TRBJ2-1
V gene: TRBV30
D gene: TRBD1
clone size: -

CDR3 protein: CAWGTSGSYEQYF
CDR3 DNA: TGTGCCTGGGGGACTAGCGGGTCCTACGAGCAGTACTTC
J gene: TRBJ2-7
V gene: TRBV30
D gene: TRBD2
clone size: once

CDR3 protein: CASSKTGTYNSPLHF
CDR3 DNA: TGTGCCAGCAGTAAGACCGGGACATATAATTCACCCCTCCACTTT
J gene: TRBJ1-6
V gene: TRBV27
D gene: -
clone size: -

CDR3 protein: CASSERTGSNSPLHF
CDR3 DNA: TGTGCCAGCAGTGAAAGGACAGGGTCAAATTCACCCCTCCACTTT
J gene: TRBJ1-6
V gene: TRBV6-1
D gene: TRBD1
clone size: -

CDR3 protein: CASSSSGTGGEKLFF
CDR3 DNA: TGTGCCAGCAGTTCCTCCGGGACAGGAGGGGAAAAACTGTTTTTT
J gene: TRBJ1-4
V gene: TRBV6-5
D gene: TRBD1
clone size: -

CDR3 protein: CSASENSPLHF
CDR3 DNA: TGCAGTGCTTCCGAAAATTCACCCCTCCACTTT
J gene: TRBJ1-6
V gene: TRBV20-1
D gene: -
clone size: -

CDR3 protein: CAWRGQGVNTEAFF
CDR3 DNA: TGTGCCTGGAGAGGACAGGGGGTTAACACTGAAGCTTTCTTT
J gene: TRBJ1-1
V gene: TRBV30
D gene: TRBD1
clone size: once

CDR3 protein: CALRGQNTGELFF
CDR3 DNA: TGTGCCTTACGGGGACAAAACACCGGGGAGCTGTTTTTT
J gene: TRBJ2-2
V gene: TRBV30
D gene: -
clone size: -

CDR3 protein: CASSQHSFREAADTQYF
CDR3 DNA: TGCGCCAGCAGCCAACACTCCTTTCGGGAGGCAGCAGATACGCAGTATTTT
J gene: TRBJ2-3
V gene: TRBV4-1
D gene: TRBD2
clone size: -

CDR3 protein: CASSQAEPQHF
CDR3 DNA: TGTGCCAGCAGCCAGGCGGAGCCCCAGCATTTT
J gene: TRBJ1-5
V gene: TRBV11-2
D gene: -
clone size: -

CDR3 protein: CASSFLGRGGQPQHF
CDR3 DNA: TGTGCCAGCAGCTTCTTAGGGAGGGGCGGTCAGCCCCAGCATTTT
J gene: TRBJ1-5
V gene: TRBV7-2
D gene: -
clone size: -

CDR3 protein: CASRTVGGDNSPLHF
CDR3 DNA: TGTGCCAGTCGGACAGTAGGAGGTGATAATTCACCCCTCCACTTT
J gene: TRBJ1-6
V gene: TRBV6-5
D gene: -
clone size: -

CDR3 protein: CASSSRSSDEQYF
CDR3 DNA: TGTGCCAGCAGCAGCAGAAGTAGCGACGAGCAGTACTTC
J gene: TRBJ2-7
V gene: TRBV28
D gene: -
clone size: -

CDR3 protein: CSGRTNTEAFF
CDR3 DNA: TGCAGCGGCCGAACAAACACTGAAGCTTTCTTT
J gene: TRBJ1-1
V gene: TRBV29-1
D gene: -
clone size: -

CDR3 protein: CASSDNLASEQYF
CDR3 DNA: TGCGCCAGCAGCGACAATCTAGCATCCGAGCAGTACTTC
J gene: TRBJ2-7
V gene: TRBV5-1
D gene: -
clone size: -